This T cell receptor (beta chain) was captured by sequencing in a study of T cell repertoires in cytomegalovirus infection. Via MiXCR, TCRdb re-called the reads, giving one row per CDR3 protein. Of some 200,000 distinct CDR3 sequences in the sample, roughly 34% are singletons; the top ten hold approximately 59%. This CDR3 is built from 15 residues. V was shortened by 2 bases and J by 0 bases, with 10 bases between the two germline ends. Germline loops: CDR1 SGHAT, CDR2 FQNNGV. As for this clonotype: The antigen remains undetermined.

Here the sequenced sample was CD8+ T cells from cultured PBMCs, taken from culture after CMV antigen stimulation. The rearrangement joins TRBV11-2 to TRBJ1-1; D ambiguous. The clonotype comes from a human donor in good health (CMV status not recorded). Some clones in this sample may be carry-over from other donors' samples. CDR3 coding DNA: TGTGCCAGCAGCTTATGGCCGGGCTTGAACACTGAAGCTTTCTTT. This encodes CASSLWPGLNTEAFF.